This TCR beta chain was identified during a study of post-analysis software for immune sequencing data. Study results and limitations: F measure grouped same-batch samples tightly together. Controls had lower frequencies than patients of roughly five TRBV segments, which included TRBV5-6, TRBV5-1 and TRBV20-1.

Regarding this clonotype: The antigen is not known.

V was cut by 4 bases and J by 4 bases, with 8 bases left in between. CDR3 length: 12 amino acids. The V gene's germline CDR1 is SQVTM and CDR2 ANQGSEA. Unique molecular identifiers were carried by the TCR beta cDNA libraries. TCRdb passed the PCR reads through MiXCR, listing each CDR3 protein once. This table has 650,000 to 900,000 distinct CDR3 sequences, 35% to 55% appearing once. This chain joins TRBV29-1 and TRBJ1-5, with D perhaps TRBD1 (5 bases). The receptor comes from a girl aged 10 to 17 with multiple sclerosis. The sample comprised blood. CDR3 sequence: CSVGGINQPQHF. DNA of the CDR3: TGCAGCGTTGGGGGGATTAATCAGCCCCAGCATTTT. Full variable domain (outside the CDR3, taken from reference TRBV29-1 and TRBJ1-5): SAVISQKPSRDICQRGTSLTIQCQVDSQVTMMFWYRQQPGQSLTLIATANQGSEATYESGFVIDKFPISRPNLTFSTLTVSNMSPEDSSIYLCSVGGINQPQHFGDGTRLSIL.